The entry that follows covers one TCR beta chain sequence. Its antigen remains unidentified. The sample originates from a study of shared clonotypes between healthy human individuals. Study-wide background: Plates per donor: three CD4 naive, three CD4 memory, two CD8 naive, one CD8 memory. Study findings and constraints: The genetic and exposure-history diversity represented was limited by few donors. All-four-donor shared clonotypes had higher generation probabilities than non-shared clonotypes did.

Sequenced by immunoSEQ multiplex PCR; TCRdb stores in-frame clones only, minus some. Of roughly 2 million clones in the sample, approximately 96% were seen once. CDR3 length: 14 amino acids. V was pared by 1 base and J by 2 bases, with 9 bases between. The germline V gene encodes CDR1 SNHLY and CDR2 FYNNEI. The J gene is TRBJ2-7, the V gene TRBV2; unclear D gene. The specimen was naive CD4+ T cells sorted from blood. As to subset: CD45RA+ positively selected. The clonotype comes from a man in his late teens or twenties in good health. The CDR3 is CASSEGLVTYEQYF. The CDR3 nucleotides read TGTGCCAGCAGTGAAGGCCTGGTTACCTACGAGCAGTACTTC. The whole variable domain, filled in from reference TRBV2 and TRBJ2-7, reads EPEVTQTPSHQVTQMGQEVILRCVPISNHLYFYWYRQILGQKVEFLVSFYNNEISEKSEIFDDQFSVERPDGSNFTLKIRSTKLEDSAMYFCASSEGLVTYEQYFGPGTRLTVT.